The next 6 T cell receptor beta chains were all read from a single sample in a study of beta chain features in type 1 diabetes. Reverse transcription of all isolated RNA meant that expressed TCRB transcripts were sequenced. Profiled with immunoSEQ multiplex PCR; TCRdb holds only in-frame clones, not every one. The table has under 450,000 clones, approximately 15% seen once. Sequences were obtained from naive CD4+ T cells from blood. The receptors here all came from a man younger than 45 in good health.

This clone was observed a few times. The chain has TRBV6-6 and TRBJ2-7, with 10 bases fitting TRBD1. There are 13 residues in the CDR3. The V segment lost 8 bases and the J segment 4 bases; nucleotides outside the gene matches: 5. Per germline, CDR1 MNHNY and CDR2 SVGAGI (reference sequence). The CDR3 loop reads CASARDRGYEQYV. In DNA form, the CDR3 reads TGTGCCAGCGCCCGGGACAGGGGTTACGAGCAGTACGTC.

Here the CDR3 reads CAVAGTGDEQYF. CDR3 nucleotides: TGTGCCGTCGCCGGGACAGGGGACGAGCAGTACTTC. This chain connects TRBV10-3 to TRBJ2-7; 10 bases are a match to TRBD1. V dropped 11 bases and J dropped 5; count of bases not matched to a gene: 6. The CDR3 is made up of 12 amino acids. Looked up from germline, CDR1 is ENHRY and CDR2 is SYGVKD.

This clone was seen more than once but under ten times. The V gene is TRBV27, the J gene TRBJ2-7; 8 bases are shared with TRBD1. The CDR3 runs to 16 residues. J gave up 0 bases and V 5 bases, and 9 bases lay outside the gene matches. Germline lookup yields CDR1 MNHEY and CDR2 SMNVEV (reference sequence). CDR3 residues: CASSPTTGGSSYEQYV. CDR3 DNA sequence: TGTGCCAGCAGTCCCACTACAGGGGGGAGCTCCTACGAGCAGTACGTC.

This clone was seen many times. The chain employs TRBV30 and TRBJ2-5, with TRBD2 identical over 8 bases. After removal of 6 bases from V and 4 bases from J, the junction contained 7 bases not matched to a gene. Germline V gene lookup returns CDR1 GTSNPN and CDR2 SVGIG (reference sequence). CDR3 length equals 13 residues. This CDR3 reads CACPGRAAETQYF. The CDR3 nucleotides read TGTGCCTGCCCCGGGAGGGCTGCAGAGACCCAGTACTTC.

This clone was found a few times. V and J are TRBV25-1 and TRBJ2-7; TRBD2 matches at 9 bases. The length of the CDR3 is 14 residues. J was trimmed by 4 bases and V by 8 bases; bases with no gene match: 9. Germline V CDR1 and CDR2: MGHDK, SYGVNS. Here the CDR3 DNA reads TGTGCCAGCCCCGGGACTAGCTCTGCTTACGAGCAGTACGTC. It is translated as CASPGTSSAYEQYV.

This clone was detected only a few times. CDR3 in DNA: TGCGCCAGCAGTCAATTGACTAGCGGGGAGGGGGAGCCCCAAGAGACCCAGTACTTC. Translated, it gives CASSQLTSGEGEPQETQYF. This rearrangement joins TRBV23-1 to TRBJ2-5; 11 nucleotides align to TRBD2. TRBV23-1 is assigned to the ORF class and has an uncertain function. V was pared by 1 base and J by 1 base, with 11 bases of the junction left unmatched. The CDR3 has 19 amino acids.